This note documents a single T cell receptor (beta chain) sequence. These data come from a study of blood T cell repertoires in COVID-19. Across the whole study: PBMCs, B-cell-depleted T cells, or T cells were the source of the cDNA or gDNA that made up the material.

Germline V gene sequence: CDR1 DFQATT, CDR2 SNEGSKA (reference sequence). The length of the CDR3 is 11 residues. V shed 1 base and J shed 5 bases, with 6 bases lying between them. Authors' methods: Estimated nucleated cell counts came from reference gene primer amplification. Only in-frame clones appear in the TCRdb table, and some are missing; sequencing was by immunoSEQ multiplex PCR. That table furnishes V, J and clone size, whereas the DNA furnished D and trimming. The sample consists of roughly 250,000 clones, around 90% of them appearing once. Material: peripheral blood. The sequence derives from a man aged 55 to 69 who had recovered from COVID-19. The rearrangement joins TRBV20-1 to TRBJ2-7; D unclear. The CDR3 protein is CSARAYNEQYF. CDR3 bases: TGCAGTGCTAGAGCGTACAACGAGCAGTACTTC.